The T cell receptor beta chain under discussion was sequenced for a study of regulatory T cells in long-lasting Graves disease. This clonotype was detected ten times or more. The sample's time point: newly diagnosed GD, antithyroid drugs for less than 3 months. Researchers made the TCR library from RNA that was extracted from PBMCs. Patients came through an endocrinology department, and that department was in Xi'an, China. The TCR beta library used iRepertoire HTBI primers with Arm-PCR amplification of CDR3. Each CDR3 protein gets one entry after TCRdb re-called the multiplex PCR reads with MiXCR. Here the sample spans around 250,000 distinct CDR3 sequences, about 18% being singletons. The sequence derives from a female donor with Graves disease. This specimen was peripheral blood mononuclear cells (PBMCs), taken at new diagnosis, from a patient treated with antithyroid drugs.

The CDR3: CASSPRTSGVTDTQYF. CDR3 nucleotide sequence: TGTGCCAGCAGTCCTAGGACTAGCGGAGTCACAGATACGCAGTATTTT. This chain joins TRBV13 and TRBJ2-3; 10 positions agree with TRBD2. V gave up 6 bases and J gave up 2 bases; unmatched junction bases: 8. Germline CDR1 PRHDT, CDR2 FYEKMQ (reference sequence). The length of the CDR3 is 16 residues.